What follows describes a single T cell receptor (beta chain). This sample was taken from a study of cytomegalovirus exposure and HLA in healthy donors. Data came from immunoSEQ multiplex PCR; TCRdb stores just in-frame clones and leaves some out. The sample shows roughly 60,000 clones, about 92% of them seen only once. CDR3 length: 18 amino acids. The trim removed 1 base at V and 4 bases at J, leaving 11 bases unmatched. Germline V CDR1 and CDR2: SGHAT, FQNNGV. The chain combines TRBV11-2 with TRBJ2-7; TRBD1 agrees at 12 bases. This TCR came from a woman aged 18-30 years in good health and CMV-seronegative. What was sequenced was PBMCs. CDR3 sequence: CASSLGVGTGGGGYEQYF. The CDR3 DNA reads as TGTGCCAGCAGCTTAGGGGTGGGGACAGGGGGCGGAGGGTACGAGCAGTACTTC.